This T cell receptor (beta chain) was sequenced for a study of cytomegalovirus exposure and HLA in healthy donors. Each donor was healthy, and each was a bone marrow donor. Primers for the PCR totalled 60 Vbeta and 13 Jbeta. Method: immunoSEQ multiplex PCR; TCRdb's copy keeps in-frame clones and lacks some. The sample holds tens of thousands of clones, 81% seen once. The TCR sequence derives from a girl under 10 years old in good health and CMV-seropositive. Sequencing used PBMCs.

The CDR3 is CASSRRLKTGGWGQPQHF. Written as DNA, the CDR3 is TGTGCCAGCAGCCGTCGCCTTAAGACAGGGGGCTGGGGTCAGCCCCAGCATTTT. V usage is TRBV28 and J usage is TRBJ1-5, with 10 bases that match TRBD1. V shed 6 bases and J 6 bases; nucleotides not matched to a gene: 17. This CDR3 has 18 residues. The germline CDR1 and CDR2 sequences are MDHEN and SYDVKM.